This TCR beta chain was sequenced during a study of cytomegalovirus exposure and HLA in healthy donors. Across the whole study: The use of the same platform for the approximately 130 validation repertoires and the 600 to 700 first-cohort repertoires was reported by a later analysis. Broader study findings: There were a few CMV-associated chains whose specificity for CMV antigens was confirmed in vitro. Overall, approximately 150 TCR beta chains were annotated as cytomegalovirus-associated. Most TCR sequences were seen very rarely across donors, but some public TCRs occurred in many.

The CDR3 covers 16 residues. Germline V lookup: CDR1 MNHEY, CDR2 SMNVEV (reference sequence). V lost 4 bases and J lost 3, with 16 bases in between. As regards this clone: Its antigen is still unknown.

Clones were read by immunoSEQ multiplex PCR, and TCRdb kept only the in-frame ones, dropping some. Of roughly 56,000 clones in the sample, roughly nine tenths were seen once. Specimen: PBMCs. V and J are TRBV27 and TRBJ1-3, with no clear D. This sequence was found in a woman under 40 in good health and CMV-seronegative. The CDR3 DNA sequence: TGTGCCAGCAGTTCACTCGGCGGCAGCCTTGGAAACACCATATATTTT. Protein: CASSSLGGSLGNTIYF.